These T cell receptor beta chains were read from a single sample in a study of shared clonotypes between healthy human individuals. Produced via immunoSEQ multiplex PCR; TCRdb's table is partial and in-frame only. The profile shows roughly 1,100,000 clones, about 74% of them singletons. Sequenced input: memory CD4+ T cells sorted from blood. The receptors originated from a man younger than 30 in good health. Both conserved end residues are part of each CDR3. D genes are given only for firm matches. Rows give clone size only sometimes, using once, few, many, or a class for an expanded clone.

J | D | V | size | CDR3 | DNA
TRBJ1-2 | - | TRBV5-1 | - | CASSPSGDPNYGYTF | TGCGCCAGCAGCCCTTCAGGGGATCCTAACTATGGCTACACCTTC
TRBJ1-2 | - | TRBV18 | - | CASSPNSANYGYTF | TGTGCCAGCTCACCAAACAGCGCTAACTATGGCTACACCTTC
TRBJ1-1 | TRBD1 | TRBV11-2 | - | CASSIGTGITEAFF | TGTGCCAGCAGCATCGGGACAGGGATCACTGAAGCTTTCTTT
TRBJ1-2 | - | TRBV29-1 | few | CSVDPGGKSYTF | TGCAGCGTTGATCCTGGGGGAAAAAGCTACACCTTC
TRBJ2-5 | - | TRBV5-1 | few | CASSLAGKETQYF | TGCGCCAGCAGCTTGGCCGGAAAAGAGACCCAGTACTTC
TRBJ2-7 | - | TRBV18 | few | CASSRVPGWNEQYF | TGTGCCAGCTCACGGGTCCCGGGGTGGAACGAGCAGTACTTC
TRBJ2-7 | TRBD1 | TRBV19 | - | CASSSWDRAYEQYF | TGTGCCAGTAGTAGTTGGGACAGGGCCTACGAGCAGTACTTC
TRBJ1-6 | - | TRBV5-4 | - | CASSYWTAPASLHF | TGTGCCAGCAGCTACTGGACCGCGCCGGCATCCCTCCACTTT
TRBJ1-5 | - | TRBV6-1 | many | CASHTAGWNQPQHF | TGTGCCAGCCATACTGCAGGGTGGAATCAGCCCCAGCATTTT
TRBJ2-1 | - | TRBV12-5 | - | CASGLFVGREQFF | TGTGCTAGTGGTTTGTTCGTGGGACGGGAGCAGTTCTTC
TRBJ2-7 | - | TRBV23-1 | many | CASSREQGSSSYEQYF | TGCGCCAGCAGTCGAGAACAGGGCTCCAGCTCCTACGAGCAGTACTTC
TRBJ2-1 | - | TRBV11-2 | - | CASSLLTRFYNEQFF | TGTGCCAGCAGCTTATTAACTCGATTCTACAATGAGCAGTTCTTC
TRBJ2-7 | - | TRBV7-2 | - | CASRVAPWGSYEQYF | TGTGCCAGCAGGGTAGCTCCCTGGGGGTCCTACGAGCAGTACTTC
TRBJ2-7 | - | TRBV6-5 | - | CASSPRTVRGEQYF | TGTGCCAGCAGTCCCAGGACCGTCCGGGGGGAGCAGTACTTC
TRBJ2-4 | TRBD2 | TRBV29-1 | - | CSVEGLAGVGLISENIQYF | TGCAGCGTTGAGGGACTAGCGGGAGTTGGTCTAATTTCAGAAAACATTCAGTACTTC
TRBJ1-1 | - | TRBV28 | - | CASLRYAAGRQNTEAFF | TGTGCCAGCTTGCGTTATGCGGCAGGACGACAGAACACTGAAGCTTTCTTT
TRBJ2-7 | TRBD1 | TRBV6-1 | few | CASSVGQGWNEQYF | TGTGCCAGCAGTGTCGGACAGGGGTGGAACGAGCAGTACTTC
TRBJ1-3 | - | TRBV29-1 | - | CSASSNGNTIYF | TGCAGCGCGAGCTCCAACGGAAACACCATATATTTT
TRBJ2-1 | - | TRBV5-1 | - | CASSLSNEQFF | TGCGCCAGCAGCCTCTCAAATGAGCAGTTCTTC
TRBJ2-7 | - | TRBV5-5 | - | CASSYFLEQYF | TGTGCCAGCAGTTATTTTCTCGAGCAGTACTTC
TRBJ2-5 | - | TRBV30 | - | CAWSPSRTQYF | TGTGCCTGGAGCCCCTCTAGGACCCAGTACTTC
TRBJ2-7 | - | TRBV7-8 | - | CASSLDNEQYF | TGTGCCAGCAGCTTAGATAACGAGCAGTACTTC